This is a list of T cell receptor beta chains from one sample in a study of early T cells in non-severe SARS-CoV-2 infection. TCRdb itself ran the 5' RACE reads through MiXCR, one entry per CDR3 protein. The repertoire holds 40,000 to 45,000 distinct CDR3 sequences, with around 6.1% as singletons. Sample: whole blood, taken at baseline. These receptors were obtained from an adult who was a healthcare worker with PCR-confirmed SARS-CoV-2 infection or an uninfected control (not recorded which). Both conserved end residues are part of each CDR3. D genes are given only for firm matches. Clone size is not always given. Where it is, it says once, few, many or a class for expanded clones.

j_call | v_call | clone_size | d_call | cdr3_nt | cdr3_aa
TRBJ2-2 | TRBV19 | many | . | TGTGCCAGTAGTGAGGACCCCGGTTGGACCGGGGAGCTGTTTTTT | CASSEDPGWTGELFF
TRBJ1-1 | TRBV20-1 | few | . | TGCAGTGCTAGTTCAACTGGTCTGGGTGCTTTCTTT | CSASSTGLGAFF
TRBJ1-1 | TRBV29-1 | medium-sized | . | TGCAGCGTTGTGGCAGGAGGGGAAGCTGAAGCTTTCTTT | CSVVAGGEAEAFF
TRBJ2-7 | TRBV27 | many | . | TGTGCCAGCAGCCCAGGGGGAGGATCCTACGAGCAGTACTTC | CASSPGGGSYEQYF
TRBJ2-7 | TRBV14 | few | . | TGTGCCAGCAGCCTCCGGGACACCAGCAACTACGAGCAGTACTTC | CASSLRDTSNYEQYF
TRBJ1-4 | TRBV3-1 | . | . | TGTGCCAGCAGCCAAGGTGGTTCCAGGGACGAAGAACTGTTTTTT | CASSQGGSRDEELFF
TRBJ1-6 | TRBV4-1 | few | . | TGCGCCAGTTCCGATGGAAATTCACCCCTCCACTTT | CASSDGNSPLHF
TRBJ2-5 | TRBV29-1 | many | . | TGCAGCGTTGGAGGGGGGGAGACCCAGTACTTC | CSVGGGETQYF
TRBJ2-2 | TRBV7-6 | many | TRBD2 | TGTGCCAGCAGCTTAGCTGGTAGCGGGAGTCCCGGGGAGCTGTTTTTT | CASSLAGSGSPGELFF
TRBJ1-4 | TRBV30 | few | . | TGTGCCTGCAGTCCCGAGGGTGGTAATGAAAAACTGTTTTTT | CACSPEGGNEKLFF
TRBJ2-1 | TRBV6-2/TRBV6-3 | many | TRBD2 | TGTGCCAGCAGTTACTCTACGGGGGGGCTTAACAATGAGCAGTTCTTC | CASSYSTGGLNNEQFF
TRBJ2-7 | TRBV29-1 | many | . | TGCAGCGCGGGACGGCAAGAAGGTAGCGAGCAGTACTTC | CSAGRQEGSEQYF
TRBJ2-1 | TRBV7-2 | few | TRBD2 | TGTGCCAGCAGCAGGGGACTAGCGGGAACTGAGCAGTTCTTC | CASSRGLAGTEQFF
TRBJ2-3 | TRBV20-1 | many | . | TGCAGTGCCAAAATCCCGGACAGCACAGATACGCAGTATTTT | CSAKIPDSTDTQYF
TRBJ1-1 | TRBV7-6 | . | TRBD1 | TGTGCCAGCAGCCGCCCAACAGGGGGGGCCACTGAAGCTTTCTTT | CASSRPTGGATEAFF
TRBJ1-5 | TRBV19 | . | . | TGTGCCAGTAGGTTCGGCAGGGGCTCGCTTAGCAATCAGCCCCAGCATTTT | CASRFGRGSLSNQPQHF
TRBJ2-5 | TRBV7-8 | . | . | TGTGCCAGCAGCTTAGGAAGGGGCTACCAAGAGACCCAGTACTTC | CASSLGRGYQETQYF
TRBJ2-3 | TRBV18 | many | . | TGTGCCAGCTCACCACCGAGTGGGGCAACAGATACGCAGTATTTT | CASSPPSGATDTQYF
TRBJ1-2 | TRBV11-2 | . | . | TGTGCCAGCAGCTCGACGCAGGGTGGCTACACCTTC | CASSSTQGGYTF
TRBJ2-1 | TRBV20-1 | few | . | TGCAGTGCTATCTCCTACGAGGGATACAATGAGCAGTTCTTC | CSAISYEGYNEQFF
TRBJ2-5 | TRBV11-2 | few | . | TGTGCCAGCAGCGGGGGCCGGCAAGAGACCCAGTACTTC | CASSGGRQETQYF
TRBJ2-7 | TRBV7-6 | many | . | TGTGCCAGCAGCTCAGGGGCGGGTGGATCCTACGAGCAGTACTTC | CASSSGAGGSYEQYF
TRBJ2-2 | TRBV6-1 | many | . | TGTGCCAGCAGTGTGGAAGAATTCGGGGAGCTGTTTTTT | CASSVEEFGELFF
TRBJ2-5 | TRBV6-5 | . | . | TGTGCCAGCAGCCGAGGACGAATACCCCAAGAGACCCAGTACTTC | CASSRGRIPQETQYF
TRBJ2-5 | TRBV18 | . | . | TGTGCCAGCTCACCAAGGTTAGGAAAGGAAGAGACCCAGTACTTC | CASSPRLGKEETQYF
TRBJ2-6 | TRBV6-2/TRBV6-3 | many | TRBD1 | TGTGCCAGCAGTTACCCCTACGGACAGGGTTCAGGGGCCAACGTCCTGACTTTC | CASSYPYGQGSGANVLTF
TRBJ2-7 | TRBV7-2 | few | TRBD1 | TGTGCCAGCAGCTCCGGACAGGGTCCCTACGAGCAGTACTTC | CASSSGQGPYEQYF
TRBJ2-6 | TRBV2 | . | . | TGTGCCTTGACGGCTAGCTTGGGGGCCAACGTCCTGACTTTC | CALTASLGANVLTF
TRBJ1-1 | TRBV5-4 | . | . | TGTGCCAGCAGCTTCACAGGGATCGGGGTCACTGAAGCTTTCTTT | CASSFTGIGVTEAFF
TRBJ2-1 | TRBV9 | . | . | TGTGCCAGCAGCGTAGCTCCCGGGGGTGGCTACAATGAGCAGTTCTTC | CASSVAPGGGYNEQFF
TRBJ1-1 | TRBV20-1 | few | TRBD1 | TGCAGTGCTAGGGGTCAGGGGGCGAGTTCGCCCGAAGCTTTCTTT | CSARGQGASSPEAFF
TRBJ2-7 | TRBV2 | many | . | TGTGCCAGCAGGTGGGACTCCTCCTACGAGCAGTACTTC | CASRWDSSYEQYF
TRBJ2-3 | TRBV5-4 | . | . | TGTGCCAGCAGCTTGGTACCCACAGATACGCAGTATTTT | CASSLVPTDTQYF
TRBJ2-4 | TRBV6-5 | . | TRBD1 | TGTGCCCGCAGTCGGCGGACAGGGGGCTCGGCCAAAAACATTCAGTACTTC | CARSRRTGGSAKNIQYF
TRBJ2-7 | TRBV20-1 | . | TRBD2 | TGCAGTGCTAGTAGCGGGGTCTCCTACGAGCAGTACTTC | CSASSGVSYEQYF
TRBJ2-1 | TRBV7-9 | few | . | TGTGCCAGCAGCTTCGGCGCGCTTTCGAGCTCCTACAATGAGCAGTTCTTC | CASSFGALSSSYNEQFF
TRBJ2-1 | TRBV6-2/TRBV6-3 | . | . | TGTGCCAGCTATTCTACCCTCGGCCACAATGAGCAGTTCTTC | CASYSTLGHNEQFF
TRBJ2-1 | TRBV4-1 | many | . | TGCGCCAGCAGCACCGGGACTTCCTATGAGCAGTTCTTC | CASSTGTSYEQFF
TRBJ2-3 | TRBV27 | many | . | TGTGCCAGCAGTGCCTTAGAACCGGCAGATACGCAGTATTTT | CASSALEPADTQYF
TRBJ2-7 | TRBV12-3/TRBV12-4 | . | TRBD1 | TGTGCCAGCAGCCGGGGACAGCTGGGGTACGAGCAGTACTTC | CASSRGQLGYEQYF
TRBJ1-5 | TRBV20-1 | . | TRBD1 | TGCAGTGCTAGAGCAACGACAGGGCATCAGCCCCAGCATTTT | CSARATTGHQPQHF
TRBJ2-7 | TRBV5-1 | . | TRBD1 | TGCGCCAGCAGTTCCGGGACAGGACTCTCGGAGCAGTACTTC | CASSSGTGLSEQYF
TRBJ2-1 | TRBV6-6 | few | . | TGTGCCAGCAGAACGGTGAGGGATTACAATGAGCAGTTCTTC | CASRTVRDYNEQFF
TRBJ2-7 | TRBV5-5 | . | . | TGTGCCAGCAGCACCTCCCCGGGGGTACGGGTCTACGAGCAGTACTTC | CASSTSPGVRVYEQYF
TRBJ2-7 | TRBV4-2 | . | . | TGTGCCAGCAGCCAAGAGGGGGGCTATAGCTCCTACGAGCAGTACTTC | CASSQEGGYSSYEQYF